This entry concerns a single T cell receptor beta chain. The antigen is undetermined. Naive CD8 T cells were picked out by sorting for CD8+CD4-CCR7+CD45RA+. TCRdb re-analysed the PCR reads in MiXCR, keeping a single row per CDR3 protein. The table lists under 600,000 distinct CDR3 sequences, over 20% of them singletons. CDR3 length equals 13 residues. The V gene's germline CDR1 is SQVTM and CDR2 ANQGSEA. Trimming removed 6 bases at V and 1 base at J, with 13 bases between. This record belongs to a study of molecular identifiers for immune sequencing clone quantification. Findings and caveats of the study: Naive cells had under 1% of molecules in clones above 20 RNA copies, effectors over 97%.

Sequencing input: naive CD8+ T cells from blood, with Jurkat cell RNA spiked in. Subset here: FACS-sorted CD8+CD4-CCR7+CD45RA+ naive T cells. V is TRBV29-1 and J is TRBJ2-7; D remains ambiguous. The sequence derives from a human donor in good health. Some libraries in this study had Jurkat cell RNA spiked in. CDR3 in DNA: TGCAGCGTGATCACCCTCCAATCCTACGAGCAGTACTTC. It yields the protein CSVITLQSYEQYF.